Each of the 21 T cell receptor beta chains below was sequenced from the same sample in a study of shared clonotypes between healthy human individuals. Clones were read by immunoSEQ multiplex PCR, and TCRdb kept only the in-frame ones, dropping some. Here the sample spans hundreds of thousands of clones, 98% being singletons. Naive-designated CD8 cells lacked CD45RO, were positively enriched for CCR7, and omitted terminally differentiated effector memory CD45RA+ cells. The sample was naive CD8+ T cells sorted from blood. All receptors come from a man aged 25-45 years in good health.

The V call is TRBV4-3, the J call TRBJ2-7; the D is unclear. The V gene's germline CDR1 is LGHNA and CDR2 YSLEER. The length of the CDR3 is 13 residues. The V gene lost 0 bases and the J gene lost 4 bases, with 7 bases spanning the gap. Here the CDR3 DNA reads TGCGCCAGCAGCCAAGATCGGCTTTACGAGCAGTACTTC. Translated: CASSQDRLYEQYF.

The V call is TRBV7-9, the J call TRBJ2-5, with D maybe TRBD1 (6 bases). CDR3 size: 16 residues. CDR1 and CDR2 from the germline V gene are SEHNR and FQNEAQ (reference sequence). Between the trimmed V and J ends, which lost 5 bases and 4 bases, there was a span of 20 bases. CDR3 in DNA: TGTGCCAGCAGCGCCCCCAGGGGCGCCGCTCGAGAGACCCAGTACTTC. This encodes CASSAPRGAARETQYF.

This chain connects TRBV9 to TRBJ2-1, with no clear D. The CDR3 runs to 18 residues. V was clipped by 3 bases and J by 0 bases, with 19 bases between them. Germline V gene data show CDR1 as SGDLS and CDR2 as YYNGEE. In DNA, the CDR3 is TGTGCCAGCAGCGGCCGTTTTGTCGCTTCAAGCTCCTACAATGAGCAGTTCTTC. Amino acid sequence: CASSGRFVASSSYNEQFF.

This chain links TRBV29-1 with TRBJ2-7; a possible D gene is TRBD1 (6 bases). The germline V and J ends were trimmed by 7 bases and 1 base, with 14 bases remaining between them. Germline V gives CDR1 SQVTM, CDR2 ANQGSEA. CDR3 length equals 13 residues. For the CDR3, the DNA is TGCAGCGGTCGGACAGCAACTTCCTACGAGCAGTACTTC. It yields the protein CSGRTATSYEQYF.

V is TRBV4-1 and J is TRBJ2-1, with 8 positions matching TRBD2. CDR1 is MGHRA and CDR2 is YSYEKL in the germline V gene. The CDR3 consists of 19 residues. V gave up 0 bases and J gave up 4 bases; unmatched junction bases: 14. The CDR3 sequence: CASSQEVSSGSQPYNEQFF. The CDR3 DNA is TGCGCCAGCAGCCAAGAAGTCTCTAGCGGGTCTCAACCGTACAATGAGCAGTTCTTC.

The rearrangement uses TRBV27 and TRBJ1-5; D is unclear. Germline V gene data show CDR1 as MNHEY and CDR2 as SMNVEV (reference sequence). V was cut by 0 bases and J by 7 bases, with 10 bases left in between. CDR3 length: 14 residues. CDR3 sequence reads: CASSLSAGMQPQHF. The CDR3 region has the DNA TGTGCCAGCAGTTTATCTGCGGGCATGCAGCCCCAGCATTTT.

The chain employs TRBV5-3 and TRBJ1-2, with 7 nucleotides matching TRBD1. TRBV5-3 is an open reading frame whose function is uncertain. J gave up 1 base and V 9 bases, and 12 bases lay outside the gene matches. CDR3 length: 15 residues. CDR3 protein: CAILTGTDLNYGYTF. CDR3 coding DNA: TGTGCCATCTTAACCGGGACAGACCTTAACTATGGCTACACCTTC.

The chain combines TRBV7-9 with TRBJ2-3, with 7 bases identical to TRBD2. J was trimmed by 8 bases and V by 4 bases; bases with no gene match: 3. The CDR3 has 12 residues. Germline CDR1 and CDR2: SEHNR and FQNEAQ (reference sequence). Here the CDR3 reads CASSSGGLTQYF. CDR3 in DNA: TGTGCCAGCAGCTCGGGGGGACTTACGCAGTATTTT. Full variable domain (remainder filled in from reference TRBV7-9 and TRBJ2-3): DTGVSQNPRHKITKRGQNVTFRCDPISEHNRLYWYRQTLGQGPEFLTYFQNEAQLEKSRLLSDRFSAERPKGSFSTLEIQRTEQGDSAMYLCASSSGGLTQYFGPGTRLTVL.

This clone showed up just once. The chain recombines TRBV9 with TRBJ1-1, with D possibly being TRBD1 (5 bases). Between the trimmed V and J ends, which lost 1 base and 5 bases, there was a span of 12 bases. The CDR3 runs to 14 residues. CDR1 is SGDLS and CDR2 is YYNGEE in the germline V gene. CDR3: CASSVQGRATEAFF. The DNA for the CDR3 is TGTGCCAGCAGCGTACAGGGAAGGGCAACTGAAGCTTTCTTT.

This chain connects TRBV7-9 to TRBJ2-7; 14 positions match TRBD2. The CDR3 extends over 16 amino acids. The J segment lost 3 bases and the V segment lost 6 bases, leaving 7 bases of the junction unmatched. Per the germline V gene, CDR1 is SEHNR and CDR2 is FQNEAQ (reference sequence). CDR3 sequence: CASSSSGLAGVYEQYF. The CDR3 coding sequence is TGTGCCAGCAGTTCATCGGGACTAGCGGGAGTCTACGAGCAGTACTTC.

V gene TRBV14 combines with J gene TRBJ2-2; TRBD1 agrees at 8 bases. This CDR3 has 15 amino acids. CDR1 is SGHDN, CDR2 FVKESK, per germline. V shed 4 bases, J shed 5 bases, and the junction held 6 bases outside the gene matches. The CDR3 here is CASSLRQGLTGELFF. The DNA of the CDR3 is TGTGCCAGCAGCCTCCGACAGGGGTTAACCGGGGAGCTGTTTTTT. Filled out from reference TRBV14 and TRBJ2-2, the complete variable domain reads EAGVTQFPSHSVIEKGQTVTLRCDPISGHDNLYWYRRVMGKEIKFLLHFVKESKQDESGMPNNRFLAERTGGTYSTLKVQPAELEDSGVYFCASSLRQGLTGELFFGEGSRLTVL.

In DNA, the CDR3 is TGTGCCAGCAGCCGGAGGACTAGCGGGAACGTTATGTACGAGCAGTACTTC. It is translated as CASSRRTSGNVMYEQYF. The V call is TRBV7-2, the J call TRBJ2-7; 12 nucleotides match TRBD2. CDR1 SGHTA and CDR2 FQGNSA come from the germline V gene. With V trimmed by 5 bases and J by 4 bases, 12 bases remained unmatched. This CDR3 has 17 amino acids.

CDR3 sequence: CASSSPTGNTIYF. CDR3 nucleotides: TGTGCCAGCAGCTCCCCGACTGGAAACACCATATATTTT. V usage is TRBV7-6 and J usage is TRBJ1-3; D call uncertain. From germline, CDR1 is SGHVS and CDR2 FNYEAQ. Trimming pared 4 bases from V and 2 bases from J, leaving 6 bases between. CDR3 length: 13 residues.

The genes are TRBV7-8 and TRBJ2-6; D possibly matches TRBD1 or TRBD2 (5 bases each). The V gene lost 0 bases and the J gene lost 3 bases, with 15 bases spanning the gap. Looked up from germline, CDR1 is SGHVS and CDR2 is FQNEAQ. This CDR3 is 18 amino acids long. The CDR3 nucleotides are TGTGCCAGCAGCTTAGCGTCCGGGGCGAGGGATGGGGCCAACGTCCTGACTTTC. Translation: CASSLASGARDGANVLTF.

Note on this clone: Other nucleotide sequences from this sample produce the same CDR3. The chain couples TRBV27 to TRBJ2-1; 10 bases agree with TRBD2. V trimming: 5 bases; J trimming: 2 bases; junction bases outside the gene matches: 3. The length of the CDR3 is 15 residues. Germline V gives CDR1 MNHEY, CDR2 SMNVEV (reference sequence). CDR3 residues: CASSLGTSAYNEQFF. The DNA of the CDR3 is TGTGCCAGCAGTCTCGGGACTAGCGCCTACAATGAGCAGTTCTTC.

The sample holds one count of this clone. The CDR3 spells CASSLSIAGGFHSWGEQFF. CDR3 in DNA: TGTGCCAGCAGCTTATCCATCGCGGGCGGGTTCCACTCTTGGGGTGAGCAGTTCTTC. V usage is TRBV7-9 and J usage is TRBJ2-1; D may be TRBD2 (5 bases). V lost 2 bases, J lost 9 bases, and 29 bases lay in between. In germline, CDR1 is SEHNR, CDR2 FQNEAQ (reference sequence). CDR3 length: 19 amino acids.

V gene TRBV10-3 combines with J gene TRBJ2-1; 7 bases fit TRBD1. The CDR3 runs 15 residues. CDR1 is ENHRY and CDR2 is SYGVKD in the germline V gene. J gave up 4 bases and V 6 bases, and 9 bases lay outside the gene matches. For the CDR3, the DNA is TGTGCCATCAGGAGACAGGGAAGTGCGTACAATGAGCAGTTCTTC. This translates into CAIRRQGSAYNEQFF.

This rearrangement joins TRBV6-1 to TRBJ2-7, with D perhaps being TRBD1 or TRBD2 (5 bases each). Trimming cost V 10 bases and J 3 bases, with 16 bases left between them. Germline CDR1 reads MNHNS; CDR2 reads SASEGT. This CDR3 has 13 amino acids. The CDR3 spells CATEGQTVYEQYF. CDR3 DNA sequence: TGTGCCACCGAGGGGCAAACGGTCTACGAGCAGTACTTC.

The chain is built from TRBV6-5 and TRBJ2-2; D possibly corresponds to TRBD1 (6 bases). Looked up from germline, CDR1 is MNHEY and CDR2 is SVGAGI. The CDR3 sequence is 14 residues long. V lost 2 bases to trimming and J lost 6 bases, with 10 bases between them. The CDR3 DNA sequence: TGTGCCAGCAGTTACCGACAGGTCTCCGGGGAGCTGTTTTTT. It specifies CASSYRQVSGELFF.

This chain joins TRBV4-1 and TRBJ2-7; D gene unclear. Germline CDR1 is MGHRA and CDR2 is YSYEKL. CDR3 length: 13 residues. Trimming shortened V by 4 bases and J by 3 bases, and 10 bases separated the two germline ends. CDR3 in DNA: TGCGCCAGCAGCCCGTCACCCAACTACGAGCAGTACTTC. It specifies CASSPSPNYEQYF.

The J gene is TRBJ2-7, the V gene TRBV5-6, with TRBD2 as a possible D gene (5 bases). Germline CDR1 reads SGHDT; CDR2 reads YYEEEE. Trimming shortened V by 4 bases and J by 3 bases, and 14 bases separated the two germline ends. The CDR3 contains 14 residues. CDR3 residues: CASSPTGLIYEQYF. CDR3 DNA sequence: TGTGCCAGCAGCCCTACTGGACTGATCTACGAGCAGTACTTC.